A single sample is the source of the 8 T cell receptor beta chains below, sequenced in a study of T cell repertoires in cytomegalovirus infection (dated by TCRdb to the late 2010s). Instrument on record: Illumina HiSeq 1500. The public reads were run again by TCRdb, first through fastp at Q25 and then through MiXCR, and only productive beta chains were kept. Identical CDR3 protein sequences are pooled into one entry, listed with their most common genes and DNA. For this sample there are about 360,000 distinct CDR3 sequences; 15% to 20% appear just once. Of the sample, around 8.6% falls within the top ten clones. Sequenced: PBMCs. These receptors all come from a human donor in good health (CMV status not recorded). Some clones in this sample may be carry-over from other donors' samples.

V gene TRBV30 combines with J gene TRBJ1-1; unclear D gene. There are 12 residues in the CDR3. Trimming took off 5 bases at V and 6 bases at J, with 13 bases between the two ends. Germline V CDR1 and CDR2: GTSNPN, SVGIG (reference sequence). CDR3 DNA sequence: TGTGCCTGGGCCAGCCACGGAGCTGAAGCTTTCTTT. Translating it yields CAWASHGAEAFF.

This chain joins TRBV24-1 and TRBJ1-4; D gene unclear. The CDR3 length is 13 residues. The ends were cut back, 7 bases at V and 4 bases at J, with 9 bases in the middle. Germline V gives CDR1 KGHDR, CDR2 SFDVKD. CDR3 loop: CATRAANNEKLFF. CDR3 nucleotides: TGTGCCACCAGGGCGGCTAATAATGAAAAACTGTTTTTT.

This clonotype was observed many times. The rearrangement joins TRBV6-1 to TRBJ1-5; D unresolved. The CDR3 covers 13 residues. Germline assignment: CDR1 MNHNS and CDR2 SASEGT. The V and J ends lost 6 bases and 6 bases respectively, with 12 bases between them. The CDR3 region is CASSPSHAQPQHF. The DNA for the CDR3 is TGTGCCAGCAGCCCCTCCCACGCTCAGCCCCAGCATTTT.

This clonotype was found many times. V and J are TRBV7-2 and TRBJ2-3; D not resolved. CDR3 length: 12 amino acids. CDR1 and CDR2 (germline): SGHTA, FQGNSA. The V gene lost 3 bases and the J gene lost 4 bases, with 5 bases spanning the gap. The CDR3 protein is CASSFTADTQYF. The CDR3 DNA reads TGTGCCAGCAGCTTCACCGCAGATACGCAGTATTTT.

CDR3 in amino acids: CASSTTSGNTDTQYF. CDR3 nucleotides: TGTGCCAGTAGTACGACGTCGGGAAACACAGATACGCAGTATTTT. The chain has TRBV19 and TRBJ2-3, with a tentative D call TRBD2 (5 bases). The CDR3 has 15 amino acids. Trimming removed 4 bases from V and 2 bases from J, with 13 bases in between. Germline V gives CDR1 LNHDA, CDR2 SQIVND (reference sequence).

This clonotype was picked up a small number of times. This sequence joins TRBV7-2 and TRBJ2-5; D is ambiguous. The CDR3 consists of 13 residues. The V end was cut by 3 bases, the J end by 1 base, with 6 bases between. The germline V gene encodes CDR1 SGHTA and CDR2 FQGNSA. CDR3 bases: TGTGCCAGCAGCTTTAGAACCCAAGAGACCCAGTACTTC. Translation gives CASSFRTQETQYF.

Worth noting for this clonotype: A much more abundant neighbour one base away suggests this may be a read error. The missing conserved phenylalanine or tryptophan at the end of this CDR3 makes a read error likely. The chain has TRBV7-2 and TRBJ2-1, with 8 bases fitting TRBD2. The CDR3 covers 15 residues. Germline trimming cut 5 bases from V and 5 bases from J; bases unmatched to any gene: 8. Germline loops: CDR1 SGHTA, CDR2 FQGNSA. The CDR3 region has the DNA TGTGCCAGCAGCACGTCCGGGACTAGGGACAATGAGCAGTTCGTC. Translated, it gives CASSTSGTRDNEQFV.

This sequence joins TRBV27 and TRBJ2-1; TRBD2 is a possible D gene (6 bases). The CDR3 sequence is 16 residues long. V dropped 7 bases and J dropped 1 base, with 17 bases sitting between them. Germline V CDR1 and CDR2: MNHEY, SMNVEV (reference sequence). CDR3 amino acids: CASTGRRAESYNEQFF. CDR3 sequence (DNA): TGTGCCAGCACGGGAAGGAGGGCCGAATCCTACAATGAGCAGTTCTTC.